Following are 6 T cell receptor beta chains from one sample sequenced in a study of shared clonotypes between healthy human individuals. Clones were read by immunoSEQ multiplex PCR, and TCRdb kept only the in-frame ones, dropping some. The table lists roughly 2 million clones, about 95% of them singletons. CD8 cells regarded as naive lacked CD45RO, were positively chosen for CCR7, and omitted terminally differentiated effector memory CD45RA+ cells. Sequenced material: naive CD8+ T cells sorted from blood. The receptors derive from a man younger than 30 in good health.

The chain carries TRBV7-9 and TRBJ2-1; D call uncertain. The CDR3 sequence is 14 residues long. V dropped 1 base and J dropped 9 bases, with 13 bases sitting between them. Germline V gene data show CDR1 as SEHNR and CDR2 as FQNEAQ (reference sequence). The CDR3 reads CASSLENAPGEQFF. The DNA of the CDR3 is TGTGCCAGCAGCTTAGAGAACGCTCCTGGTGAGCAGTTCTTC.

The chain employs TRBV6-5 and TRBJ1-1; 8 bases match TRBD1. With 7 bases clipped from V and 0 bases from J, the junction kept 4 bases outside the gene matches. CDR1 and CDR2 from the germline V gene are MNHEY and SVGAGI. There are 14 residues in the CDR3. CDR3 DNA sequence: TGTGCCAGCACTCAGGACAGGGTGAACACTGAAGCTTTCTTT. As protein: CASTQDRVNTEAFF.

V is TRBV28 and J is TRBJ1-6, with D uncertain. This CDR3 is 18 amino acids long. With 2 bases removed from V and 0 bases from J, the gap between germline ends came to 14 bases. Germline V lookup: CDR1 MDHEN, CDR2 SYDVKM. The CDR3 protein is CASSLAQKSSSYNSPLHF. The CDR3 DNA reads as TGTGCCAGCAGTTTAGCCCAGAAAAGTAGCTCCTATAATTCACCCCTCCACTTT.

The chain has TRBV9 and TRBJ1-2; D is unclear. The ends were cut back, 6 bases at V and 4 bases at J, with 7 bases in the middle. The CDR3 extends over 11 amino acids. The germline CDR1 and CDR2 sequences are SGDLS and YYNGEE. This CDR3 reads CASTNSYGYTF. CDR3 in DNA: TGTGCCAGCACCAATAGCTATGGCTACACCTTC.

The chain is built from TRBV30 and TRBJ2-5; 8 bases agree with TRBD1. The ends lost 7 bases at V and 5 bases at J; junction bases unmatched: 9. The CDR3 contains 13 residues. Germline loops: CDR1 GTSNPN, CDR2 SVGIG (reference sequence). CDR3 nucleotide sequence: TGTGCCTCGGACACAGGGGGGCCGGAGACCCAGTACTTC. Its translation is CASDTGGPETQYF.

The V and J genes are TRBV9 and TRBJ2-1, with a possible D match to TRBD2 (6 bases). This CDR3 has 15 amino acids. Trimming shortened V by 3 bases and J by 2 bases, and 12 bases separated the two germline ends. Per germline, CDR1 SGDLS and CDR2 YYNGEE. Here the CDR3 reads CASSGLEGAYNEQFF. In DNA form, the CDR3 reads TGTGCCAGCAGCGGGTTGGAGGGAGCCTACAATGAGCAGTTCTTC.